A single sample gave rise to the 13 T cell receptor beta chains below, sequenced in a study of PD-1 blockade in mismatch repair-deficient tumors. Here immunoSEQ multiplex PCR was the method, and the copy in TCRdb shows in-frame clones only, minus some. In the table there are some 15,000 clones, around 84% of which are singletons. The sample here was PBMCs, taken approximately 14 weeks after starting pembrolizumab. Every receptor here comes from an adult with mismatch repair-deficient cancer.

V and J are TRBV18 and TRBJ1-2; 11 bases align to TRBD1. V lost 1 base and J lost 7; bases outside the gene matches: 11. The CDR3 sequence is 17 residues long. Germline V gives CDR1 KGHSH, CDR2 LQKENI. The CDR3 DNA reads TGTGCCAGCTCACCACGCCTGGACAGGGGGCCGGAGGGTGGCTACACCTTC. It codes for CASSPRLDRGPEGGYTF.

The chain recombines TRBV27 with TRBJ2-1; TRBD2 aligns across 9 bases. The CDR3 runs to 15 residues. In germline, CDR1 is MNHEY, CDR2 SMNVEV (reference sequence). V was pared by 3 bases and J by 7 bases, with 7 bases of the junction left unmatched. The CDR3 loop reads CASSFAGGPWNEQFF. The CDR3 DNA follows: TGTGCCAGCAGTTTTGCGGGAGGGCCATGGAATGAGCAGTTCTTC.

The V call is TRBV7-9, the J call TRBJ1-1; 10 bases are shared with TRBD1. This CDR3 is 14 amino acids long. Per germline, CDR1 SEHNR and CDR2 FQNEAQ (reference sequence). J was trimmed by 6 bases and V by 3 bases; bases with no gene match: 4. The CDR3 loop reads CASSFDGTGAEAFF. The CDR3 nucleotides are TGTGCCAGCAGCTTCGACGGGACAGGGGCTGAAGCTTTCTTT.

Concerning this clone: The conserved phenylalanine or tryptophan is not found at the CDR3 terminus, so this likely reflects a read error. The DNA is left out, because the CDR3 cannot be placed on it with certainty; the CDR3 is given as TCRdb lists it. The rearrangement uses TRBV20-1 and TRBJ1-1; TRBD1, the D gene given by the table, was not confirmed from the DNA. The CDR3 comprises 11 residues, both ends counted. In germline, CDR1 is DFQATT, CDR2 SNEGSKA (reference sequence). The CDR3 is CSASGTGGLFL.

The J gene is TRBJ2-6, the V gene TRBV6-4; the match to TRBD1 covers 7 bases. V trimming: 0 bases; J trimming: 2 bases; junction bases outside the gene matches: 1. Germline V CDR1 and CDR2: MRHNA, SNTAGT. The CDR3 sequence is 16 residues long. The CDR3 is CASSDSQGAGANVLTF. CDR3 nucleotide sequence: TGTGCCAGCAGTGACTCGCAGGGGGCTGGGGCCAACGTCCTGACTTTC.

The V call is TRBV18, the J call TRBJ2-5; TRBD1 aligns across 7 bases. With V trimmed by 3 bases and J by 5 bases, 9 bases remained unmatched. The CDR3 has 15 residues. In germline, CDR1 is KGHSH, CDR2 LQKENI. CDR3 in amino acids: CASSPGTDSRETQYF. The CDR3, as DNA: TGTGCCAGCTCACCCGGGACAGACTCCCGGGAGACCCAGTACTTC.

This clone was counted a few times. This chain connects TRBV28 to TRBJ2-7, with 8 bases matching TRBD1. Trimming took 5 bases from V and 7 from J; bases not matched to a gene: 4. The CDR3 runs 12 residues. Germline assignment: CDR1 MDHEN and CDR2 SYDVKM. CDR3 amino acids: CASSQRTGEQYF. In nucleotides, the CDR3 is TGTGCCAGCAGTCAGAGGACAGGGGAGCAGTACTTC.

The rearrangement joins TRBV5-1 to TRBJ1-1; a possible D gene is TRBD1 (5 bases). Trimming took 0 bases from V and 4 from J, leaving 10 bases between them. CDR1 is SGHRS, CDR2 YFSETQ, per germline. The CDR3 is 14 amino acids. Here the CDR3 reads CASSLDGGTTEAFF. CDR3 bases: TGCGCCAGCAGCTTGGATGGGGGGACCACTGAAGCTTTCTTT.

The rearrangement joins TRBV10-3 to TRBJ2-3, with D maybe TRBD2 (6 bases). The CDR3 runs to 15 residues. Deletions cut 2 bases from V and 0 bases from J, with 9 bases between. CDR1 and CDR2 (germline): ENHRY, SYGVKD. The CDR3 bases are TGTGCCATCAGTGAGCGGGAGACTAGCACAGATACGCAGTATTTT. Translating it yields CAISERETSTDTQYF.

The genes are TRBV27 and TRBJ2-3, with TRBD2 as a possible D gene (6 bases). The CDR3 is 15 amino acids. Germline-derived CDR1 and CDR2 are MNHEY and SMNVEV (reference sequence). Trimming left V 6 bases short and J 4 bases short, with 17 bases between. CDR3: CASRRGYPYPDTQYF. CDR3 DNA: TGTGCCAGCAGGCGGGGATATCCTTATCCAGATACGCAGTATTTT.

The chain is built from TRBV28 and TRBJ1-3, with TRBD1 as a possible D gene (5 bases). V gave up 3 bases and J gave up 4 bases, with 13 bases separating them. The CDR3 consists of 15 residues. Looked up from germline, CDR1 is MDHEN and CDR2 is SYDVKM. The chain's CDR3 is CASSFPGRVGNTIYF. DNA for the CDR3: TGTGCCAGCAGTTTCCCGGGCAGGGTAGGAAACACCATATATTTT.

The genes are TRBV30 and TRBJ1-5, with 8 nucleotides matching TRBD1. V lost 4 bases and J lost 6; bases outside the gene matches: 8. The V gene's germline CDR1 is GTSNPN and CDR2 SVGIG (reference sequence). The CDR3 extends over 14 amino acids. CDR3 sequence: CAWNLDRESQPQHF. The CDR3 DNA is TGTGCCTGGAATTTGGACAGGGAAAGTCAGCCCCAGCATTTT.

This chain links TRBV9 with TRBJ2-7; D unclear. Trimming pared 4 bases from V and 7 bases from J, leaving 15 bases between. There are 13 residues in the CDR3. Germline CDR1 and CDR2: SGDLS and YYNGEE. The CDR3 DNA follows: TGTGCCAGCAGCCCCAGCCCGGGTCCGGAGCAGTACTTC. It specifies CASSPSPGPEQYF.